Listed below are T cell receptor beta chains from one sample, sequenced in a study of T cells in localized non-small cell lung cancer. Repertoires were generated with immunoSEQ multiplex PCR, while TCRdb's copy carries only in-frame clones and drops some. The data contain a few thousand clones, roughly 28% of them singletons. Sequenced here: lung tumor tissue, sampled before any cancer treatment. Receptors originate from an older female donor with stage II squamous cell lung carcinoma. The CDR3 runs from the conserved cysteine through the conserved F or W. The order of the fields is V gene, J gene, CDR3 protein.

>TRBV9|TRBJ2-1
CASSALHGNEQFF
>TRBV19|TRBJ1-2
CASSFGQGAGYGYTF
>TRBV9|TRBJ1-1
CASSGRMPLMNTEAFF
>TRBV29-1|TRBJ1-1
CSVGQGASEAFF
>TRBV19|TRBJ1-2
CASSHDREAYGYTF
>TRBV29-1|TRBJ2-7
CSVEDGQGGGYEQYF
>TRBV6-8|TRBJ2-7
CASSANYRGPYEQYF
>TRBV6-8|TRBJ2-3
CASSYSVSRGFTDTQYF
>TRBV6-8|TRBJ2-2
CASRGTRAGELFF
>TRBV7-7|TRBJ2-3
CASSLRGLYTDTQYF
>TRBV14|TRBJ2-7
CASSQVNPTSRAYEQYF
>TRBV10-2|TRBJ2-1
CASRGSTSGGYNEQFF
>TRBV28|TRBJ2-7
CASSYRTYEQYF
>TRBV11-3|TRBJ2-1
CASSFRGGAYNEQFF
>TRBV11-3|TRBJ2-6
CASSLGPGSLTGANVLTF
>TRBV11-3|TRBJ1-2
CASSGTGGRTNYGYTF
>TRBV6-8|TRBJ1-2
CASSPQRGRGYTF
>TRBV29-1|TRBJ2-6
CSVPANGANVLTF
>TRBV30|TRBJ1-5
CAWSSGARSNQPQHF
>TRBV5-1|TRBJ2-2
CASSPPRETGELFF
>TRBV5-1|TRBJ1-1
CASSRGASTGGGTEAFF
>TRBV6-8|TRBJ2-5
CASSYIQGRETQYF
>TRBV5-1|TRBJ2-3
CASSLVPDTDTQYF